This T cell receptor beta chain was sequenced in a study of identical twins. The CDR3 length is 14 residues. V lost 3 bases to trimming and J lost 6 bases, with 14 bases between them. Germline CDR1 and CDR2: SGHAT and FQNNGV. TCRdb re-called the 5' RACE reads through MiXCR, storing one row per CDR3 protein. Seen here are 400,000 to 650,000 distinct CDR3 sequences, 20% to 25% observed once, and the top ten hold around 0.91%. The same sample was also used in a study of T cells expressing NK-cell markers.

The J gene is TRBJ1-2, the V gene TRBV11-2; D possibly corresponds to TRBD1 (6 bases). The sequence derives from a woman between 18 and 29 years old in good health. The specimen sequenced was CD4+ T cells sorted from blood. The CDR3 DNA is TGTGCCAGCAGCTTCCCGGGCAGGGGAGATGGCTACACCTTC. It codes for CASSFPGRGDGYTF.